Following are 20 T cell receptor beta chains from one sample sequenced in a study of glioma-infiltrating T cells after dendritic cell vaccination. Here immunoSEQ multiplex PCR was the method, and the copy in TCRdb shows in-frame clones only, minus some. The table records around 97,000 clones, 81% of them present only once. The source material was blood, sampled before dendritic cell vaccination. The receptors stem from a human donor with glioblastoma.

This chain joins TRBV7-9 and TRBJ2-3, with D perhaps matching TRBD1 (5 bases). Germline V gene sequence: CDR1 SEHNR, CDR2 FQNEAQ (reference sequence). With 0 bases removed from V and 5 bases from J, the gap between germline ends came to 12 bases. The CDR3 runs to 15 residues. CDR3 amino acids: CASSLAATGRDTQYF. The CDR3 nucleotides read TGTGCCAGCAGCTTAGCGGCTACAGGCCGAGATACGCAGTATTTT.

The gene calls are TRBV9 and TRBJ1-5, with D perhaps TRBD1 (6 bases). Trimming shortened V by 4 bases and J by 5 bases, and 13 bases separated the two germline ends. The CDR3 length is 14 residues. Germline CDR1 and CDR2: SGDLS and YYNGEE. CDR3 amino acids: CASSPEGGDQPQHF. CDR3 DNA: TGTGCCAGCAGCCCCGAAGGGGGGGATCAGCCCCAGCATTTT.

In the case of this clone: This sample also contains other DNA sequences that code for the same CDR3. The chain couples TRBV5-4 to TRBJ2-5, with TRBD2 matching over 11 bases. The CDR3 length is 18 residues. Trimming at V came to 0 bases and at J to 3 bases, leaving 10 bases not matched to a gene. From germline, CDR1 is SGHNT and CDR2 YYREEE (reference sequence). The CDR3 reads CASSLAGRSSGGEETQYF. The CDR3 bases are TGTGCCAGCAGCTTGGCGGGGCGGAGTAGCGGGGGGGAAGAGACCCAGTACTTC.

The chain combines TRBV6-1 with TRBJ1-1; possibly TRBD1 for D (5 bases). V was shortened by 2 bases and J by 0 bases, with 10 bases between the two germline ends. This CDR3 has 15 residues. Germline lookup yields CDR1 MNHNS and CDR2 SASEGT. The CDR3 sequence: CASSEKGSVNTEAFF. The CDR3 DNA reads TGTGCCAGCAGTGAAAAGGGGTCCGTGAACACTGAAGCTTTCTTT.

The chain couples TRBV6-1 to TRBJ1-2; D is unclear. Trimming removed 5 bases at V and 2 bases at J, with 15 bases between. From germline, CDR1 is MNHNS and CDR2 SASEGT. The CDR3 sequence is 15 residues long. The CDR3 sequence is CASSSPGAGNYGYTF. The CDR3 DNA follows: TGTGCCAGCAGTTCCCCCGGCGCAGGAAACTATGGCTACACCTTC.

V gene TRBV6-5 combines with J gene TRBJ1-1; TRBD1 matches 10 bases. The germline V gene has CDR1 MNHEY and CDR2 SVGAGI. This CDR3 spans 13 amino acids. V was clipped by 11 bases and J by 1 base; unmatched bases: 4. For the CDR3, the DNA is TGTGCCTCGGGACAGGGGTCGAACACTGAAGCTTTCTTT. It is translated as CASGQGSNTEAFF.

V and J are TRBV7-9 and TRBJ1-1, with 7 bases identical to TRBD1. This CDR3 has 15 amino acids. Germline V gene sequence: CDR1 SEHNR, CDR2 FQNEAQ (reference sequence). V dropped 5 bases and J dropped 3; count of bases not matched to a gene: 9. CDR3 DNA sequence: TGTGCCAGCAGCCGGGGAGGACAGGCGGACACTGAAGCTTTCTTT. As protein: CASSRGGQADTEAFF.

The chain employs TRBV2 and TRBJ2-1, with a tentative D call TRBD2 (6 bases). The length of the CDR3 is 17 residues. CDR1 is SNHLY and CDR2 is FYNNEI in the germline V gene. The V and J ends lost 6 bases and 6 bases respectively, with 24 bases between them. CDR3 region: CASSVNGAGPPRNEQFF. Written as DNA, the CDR3 is TGTGCCAGCAGCGTAAACGGGGCGGGACCCCCCCGCAATGAGCAGTTCTTC.

The gene calls are TRBV28 and TRBJ2-5; the match to TRBD1 covers 10 bases. The CDR3 consists of 14 residues. Germline-derived CDR1 and CDR2 are MDHEN and SYDVKM. J gave up 0 bases and V 11 bases, and 6 bases lay outside the gene matches. CDR3 protein: CAATGTGDQETQYF. The CDR3 nucleotides read TGTGCCGCGACCGGGACAGGGGACCAAGAGACCCAGTACTTC.

The chain couples TRBV4-1 to TRBJ1-2, with 8 bases that match TRBD1. The V and J ends lost 0 bases and 7 bases, in that order; junction bases with no gene match: 10. Germline V CDR1 and CDR2: MGHRA, YSYEKL. The CDR3 is made up of 16 amino acids. This chain's CDR3 is CASSQDSAGGNLGYTF. Here the CDR3 DNA reads TGCGCCAGCAGCCAAGATTCGGCAGGGGGCAATCTTGGCTACACCTTC.

This rearrangement joins TRBV11-2 to TRBJ1-2, with D possibly TRBD1 on 6 matching bases. Germline loops: CDR1 SGHAT, CDR2 FQNNGV. The V gene lost 3 bases and the J gene lost 8 bases, with 13 bases spanning the gap. CDR3 length equals 13 residues. The chain's CDR3 is CASSFSRQGGYTF. DNA for the CDR3: TGTGCCAGCAGCTTCTCACGGCAGGGGGGCTACACCTTC.

The chain is built from TRBV5-4 and TRBJ2-2; a possible D gene is TRBD2 (6 bases). Trimming shortened V by 0 bases and J by 2 bases, and 11 bases separated the two germline ends. The germline V gene has CDR1 SGHNT and CDR2 YYREEE (reference sequence). This CDR3 comprises 16 residues. The CDR3 here is CASSLVAGINTGELFF. CDR3 nucleotides: TGTGCCAGCAGCTTGGTGGCGGGGATAAACACCGGGGAGCTGTTTTTT.

The chain couples TRBV5-1 to TRBJ1-3; D remains ambiguous. The germline gives CDR1 SGHRS, CDR2 YFSETQ. The CDR3 has 16 residues. With 4 bases removed from V and 4 bases from J, the gap between germline ends came to 18 bases. The CDR3: CASSLVGVSGGNTIYF. The CDR3 DNA reads TGCGCCAGCAGCCTGGTTGGGGTATCGGGAGGAAACACCATATATTTT.

This sequence joins TRBV9 and TRBJ2-7; TRBD2 matches 12 bases. Germline assignment: CDR1 SGDLS and CDR2 YYNGEE. V lost 0 bases and J lost 5; bases outside the gene matches: 9. CDR3 length: 17 residues. The CDR3 DNA is TGTGCCAGCAGCGTAGGTGCTAGCGGGGGGGCTCAACACGAGCAGTACTTC. Translated: CASSVGASGGAQHEQYF. Combining the CDR3 with reference TRBV9 and TRBJ2-7 gives the whole variable domain DSGVTQTPKHLITATGQRVTLRCSPRSGDLSVYWYQQSLDQGLQFLIQYYNGEERAKGNILERFSAQQFPDLHSELNLSSLELGDSALYFCASSVGASGGAQHEQYFGPGTRLTVT.

CDR3 in amino acids: CASRQQGAQGNTIYF. Here the CDR3 DNA reads TGTGCCAGCAGACAACAGGGGGCGCAAGGAAACACCATATATTTT. J is TRBJ1-3 and V is TRBV7-9, with TRBD1 matching 9 bases. Germline CDR1 reads SEHNR; CDR2 reads FQNEAQ (reference sequence). The J segment lost 4 bases and the V segment lost 6 bases, leaving 7 bases of the junction unmatched. The CDR3 is made up of 15 amino acids.

The chain has TRBV9 and TRBJ2-1, with TRBD1 as a possible D gene (5 bases). This CDR3 has 14 amino acids. V was trimmed by 2 bases and J by 7 bases, leaving 13 bases between them. Germline V lookup: CDR1 SGDLS, CDR2 YYNGEE. The CDR3 DNA reads TGTGCCAGCAGCGTCTTGGCAGGGCGGAATGAGCAGTTCTTC. Its protein product is CASSVLAGRNEQFF.

This chain uses TRBV2 with TRBJ2-7; D possibly corresponds to TRBD1 (5 bases). The V end was cut by 7 bases, the J end by 7 bases, with 17 bases between. CDR3 size: 13 residues. The germline V gene encodes CDR1 SNHLY and CDR2 FYNNEI. The CDR3: CASKEGAMGEQYF. In DNA, the CDR3 is TGTGCCAGCAAGGAAGGGGCGATGGGGGAGCAGTACTTC.

In this sample, this clone turned up a few times. The rearrangement uses TRBV6-6 and TRBJ1-3; maybe TRBD1 (5 bases). This CDR3 comprises 15 residues. The germline V gene encodes CDR1 MNHNY and CDR2 SVGAGI (reference sequence). Trimming left V 2 bases short and J 7 bases short, with 15 bases between. The CDR3 nucleotides read TGTGCCAGCAGTTACCGGGCCGCGGAGGGGAACACCATATATTTT. This gives the protein CASSYRAAEGNTIYF.

The CDR3 region is CASRVGPANYGYTF. Written as DNA, the CDR3 is TGTGCCAGCAGAGTTGGGCCGGCTAACTATGGCTACACCTTC. This chain links TRBV6-1 with TRBJ1-2, with D unresolved. The V gene's germline CDR1 is MNHNS and CDR2 SASEGT. The CDR3 runs to 14 residues. The germline V and J ends were trimmed by 6 bases and 0 bases, with 11 bases remaining between them.

Notes on this clone: Distinct nucleotide sequences in the sample also encode this CDR3. This chain joins TRBV5-1 and TRBJ1-1; 8 bases are a match to TRBD1. The germline V gene encodes CDR1 SGHRS and CDR2 YFSETQ. Trimming took 4 bases from V and 0 from J; bases not matched to a gene: 8. CDR3 length equals 16 residues. This chain's CDR3 is CASSLGQGNMNTEAFF. The CDR3, as DNA: TGCGCCAGCAGCCTAGGACAGGGCAACATGAACACTGAAGCTTTCTTT.